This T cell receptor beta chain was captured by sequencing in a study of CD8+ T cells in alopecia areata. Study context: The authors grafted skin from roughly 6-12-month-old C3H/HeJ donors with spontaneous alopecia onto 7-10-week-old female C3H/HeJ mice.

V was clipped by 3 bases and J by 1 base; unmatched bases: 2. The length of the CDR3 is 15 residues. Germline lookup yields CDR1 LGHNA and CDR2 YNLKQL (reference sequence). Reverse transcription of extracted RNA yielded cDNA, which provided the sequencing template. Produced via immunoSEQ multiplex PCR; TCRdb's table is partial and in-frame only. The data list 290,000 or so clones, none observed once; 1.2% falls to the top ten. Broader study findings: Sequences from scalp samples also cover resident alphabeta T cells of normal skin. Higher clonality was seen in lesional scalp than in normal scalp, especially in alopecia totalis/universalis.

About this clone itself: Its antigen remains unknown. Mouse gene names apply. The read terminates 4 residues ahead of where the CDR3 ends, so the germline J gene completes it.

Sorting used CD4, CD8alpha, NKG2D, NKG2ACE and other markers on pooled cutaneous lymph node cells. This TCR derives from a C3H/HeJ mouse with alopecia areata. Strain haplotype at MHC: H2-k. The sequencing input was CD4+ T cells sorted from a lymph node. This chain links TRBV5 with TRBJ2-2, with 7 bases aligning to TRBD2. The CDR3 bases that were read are TGTGCCAGCAGCCATCTGGGGGAAAACACCGGG. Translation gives CASSHLGENTG. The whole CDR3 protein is CASSHLGENTGQLYF.